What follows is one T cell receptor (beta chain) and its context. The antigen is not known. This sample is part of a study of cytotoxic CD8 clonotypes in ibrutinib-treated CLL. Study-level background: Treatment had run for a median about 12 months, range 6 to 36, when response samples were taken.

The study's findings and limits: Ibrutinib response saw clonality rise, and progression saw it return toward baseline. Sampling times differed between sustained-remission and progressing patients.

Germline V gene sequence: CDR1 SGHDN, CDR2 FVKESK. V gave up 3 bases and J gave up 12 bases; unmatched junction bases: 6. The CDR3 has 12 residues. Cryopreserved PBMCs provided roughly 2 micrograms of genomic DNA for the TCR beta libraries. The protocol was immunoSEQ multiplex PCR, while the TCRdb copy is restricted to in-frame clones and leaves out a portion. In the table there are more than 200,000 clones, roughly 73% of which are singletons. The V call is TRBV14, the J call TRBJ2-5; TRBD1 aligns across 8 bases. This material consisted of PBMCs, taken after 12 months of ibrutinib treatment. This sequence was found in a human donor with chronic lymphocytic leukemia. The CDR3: CASSHRTGIKYF. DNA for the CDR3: TGTGCCAGCAGCCACAGGACAGGGATCAAGTACTTC.